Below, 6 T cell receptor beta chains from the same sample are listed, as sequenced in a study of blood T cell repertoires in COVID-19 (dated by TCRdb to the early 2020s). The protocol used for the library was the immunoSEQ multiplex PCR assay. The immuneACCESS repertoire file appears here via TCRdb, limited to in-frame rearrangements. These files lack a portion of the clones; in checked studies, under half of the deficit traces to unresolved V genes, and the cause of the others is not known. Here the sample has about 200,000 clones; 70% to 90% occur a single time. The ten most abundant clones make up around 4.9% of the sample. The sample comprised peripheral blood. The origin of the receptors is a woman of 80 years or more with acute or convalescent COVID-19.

CDR3: CASSPLVLPNTEAFF. CDR3 in DNA: TGTGCCAGCTCACCACTAGTCTTACCGAACACTGAAGCTTTCTTT. The chain links TRBV18 to TRBJ1-1, with no clear D. Germline CDR1 and CDR2: KGHSH and LQKENI. CDR3 length: 15 amino acids. V gave up 1 base and J gave up 1 base, with 10 bases separating them.

The CDR3 nucleotides read TGTGCCAGCAGCCCGCCAGCGGCCCTCGACACCGGGGAGCTGTTTTTT. This sequence encodes CASSPPAALDTGELFF. J is TRBJ2-2 and V is TRBV5-5; D is perhaps TRBD2 (5 bases). Deletions cut 4 bases from V and 3 bases from J, with 16 bases between. Germline V CDR1 and CDR2: SGHKS, YYEKEE (reference sequence). There are 16 residues in the CDR3.

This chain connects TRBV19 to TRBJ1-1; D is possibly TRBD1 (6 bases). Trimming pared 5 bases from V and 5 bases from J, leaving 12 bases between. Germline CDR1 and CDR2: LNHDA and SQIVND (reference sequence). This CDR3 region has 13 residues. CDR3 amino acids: CASSLLRGTEAFF. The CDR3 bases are TGTGCCAGTAGTCTCCTTAGGGGGACTGAAGCTTTCTTT. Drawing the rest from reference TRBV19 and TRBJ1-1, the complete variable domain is DGGITQSPKYLFRKEGQNVTLSCEQNLNHDAMYWYRQDPGQGLRLIYYSQIVNDFQKGDIAEGYSVSREKKESFPLTVTSAQKNPTAFYLCASSLLRGTEAFFGQGTRLTVV.

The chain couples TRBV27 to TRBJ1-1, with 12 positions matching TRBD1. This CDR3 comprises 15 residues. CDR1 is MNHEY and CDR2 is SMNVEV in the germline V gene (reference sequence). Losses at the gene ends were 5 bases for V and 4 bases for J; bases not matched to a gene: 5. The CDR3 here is CASSTGQGAGTEAFF. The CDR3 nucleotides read TGTGCCAGCAGTACGGGACAGGGGGCCGGCACTGAAGCTTTCTTT.

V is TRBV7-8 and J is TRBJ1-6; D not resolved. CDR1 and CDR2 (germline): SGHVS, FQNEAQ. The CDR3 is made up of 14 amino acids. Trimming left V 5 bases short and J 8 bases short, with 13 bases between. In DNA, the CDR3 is TGTGCCAGCAGCCTCCGGACGGGAGATTCACCCCTCCACTTT. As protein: CASSLRTGDSPLHF. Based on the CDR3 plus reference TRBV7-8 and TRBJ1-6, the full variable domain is GAGVSQSPRYKVAKRGQDVALRCDPISGHVSLFWYQQALGQGPEFLTYFQNEAQLDKSGLPSDRFFAERPEGSVSTLKIQRTQQEDSAVYLCASSLRTGDSPLHFGNGTRLTVT.

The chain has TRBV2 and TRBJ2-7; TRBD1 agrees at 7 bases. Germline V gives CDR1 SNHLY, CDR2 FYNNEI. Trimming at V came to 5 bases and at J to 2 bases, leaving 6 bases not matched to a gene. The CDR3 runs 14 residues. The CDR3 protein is CASSLEQGAYEQYF. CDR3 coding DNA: TGTGCCAGCAGTCTTGAGCAGGGGGCCTACGAGCAGTACTTC.